Sequencing of this TCR beta chain was carried out in a study of regulatory T cells in long-lasting Graves disease. On the study more broadly: Graves' patients who were just diagnosed had used antithyroid drugs for under 3 months.

Time point denoted: newly diagnosed GD, antithyroid drugs for less than 3 months. RNA isolated from PBMCs was used to make the TCR library. Findings and limits, study-wide: Analysis covered peripheral blood alone, not thyroid tissue.

The CDR3 spans 14 residues. Trimming cost V 6 bases and J 7 bases, with 18 bases left between them. Germline CDR1 reads WSHSY; CDR2 reads SAAADI. According to the study, TCR beta libraries were built with iRepertoire HTBI primers and CDR3-region Arm-PCR. TCRdb re-called the multiplex PCR reads through MiXCR, storing one row per CDR3 protein. The profile shows roughly 260,000 distinct CDR3 sequences, 18% of them singletons. Ten or more counts support this clonotype. Antigen specificity is unknown. These data also formed part of another study, on T cells in Graves' hyperthyroidism and ophthalmopathy. That work adds: A set of HTBI primers served as the primers for a first-round RT-PCR of the TCR CDR3. Ophthalmopathy was model-predicted a median about 6.9 months pre-onset.

The J gene is TRBJ1-2, the V gene TRBV10-2; D remains unclear. The material was peripheral blood mononuclear cells (PBMCs), obtained at new diagnosis, from a patient treated with antithyroid drugs. The clonotype comes from a woman in her twenties or thirties with Graves disease. The CDR3 DNA is TGCGCCAGCAGCGTGGACGTGGGAGTGAGTGGCTACACCTTC. Its translation is CASSVDVGVSGYTF.